One and the same sample provided the 16 T cell receptor beta chains below, sequenced in a study of chemoradiotherapy in HPV16-positive cancers. Clones were sequenced by immunoSEQ multiplex PCR, and TCRdb holds only the in-frame ones, with some missing. Of 6,700 or so clones in the sample, around 87% are singletons; the top ten hold approximately 10%. Sample: tumor tissue, taken from a patient who underwent chemoradiotherapy. These receptors were collected from a human donor with HPV-associated anogenital cancer.

V is TRBV5-6 and J is TRBJ1-1; unclear D gene. Germline loops: CDR1 SGHDT, CDR2 YYEEEE. The CDR3 length is 13 residues. V lost 2 bases and J 1 base, leaving 6 bases between the germline ends. Here the CDR3 reads CASSLGGNTEAFF. For the CDR3, the DNA is TGTGCCAGCAGCTTAGGCGGGAACACTGAAGCTTTCTTT.

This chain uses TRBV19 with TRBJ1-1; 8 bases are shared with TRBD1. Germline assignment: CDR1 LNHDA and CDR2 SQIVND (reference sequence). The trim removed 2 bases at V and 7 bases at J, leaving 6 bases unmatched. CDR3 length equals 14 residues. CDR3 sequence reads: CASSIIRGQGEAFF. The CDR3 DNA reads TGTGCCAGTAGTATAATCAGGGGGCAAGGTGAAGCTTTCTTT.

The V and J genes are TRBV6-5 and TRBJ1-3, with a weak D call TRBD1 (5 bases). The CDR3 has 15 residues. V was clipped by 6 bases and J by 0 bases, with 12 bases between them. CDR1 is MNHEY, CDR2 SVGAGI, per germline. The CDR3 loop reads CASSQGLNSGNTIYF. CDR3 sequence (DNA): TGTGCCAGCAGCCAGGGACTGAACTCTGGAAACACCATATATTTT.

The chain links TRBV29-1 to TRBJ2-3; D remains unclear. Germline-derived CDR1 and CDR2 are SQVTM and ANQGSEA. The CDR3 covers 10 residues. The V end lost 4 bases, the J end lost 5 bases, and 4 bases lay between the germline ends. The CDR3 sequence: CSVGRDTQYF. The CDR3 region has the DNA TGCAGCGTTGGACGAGATACGCAGTATTTT.

The V and J genes are TRBV20-1 and TRBJ2-7; D is perhaps TRBD1 (5 bases). Germline V gives CDR1 DFQATT, CDR2 SNEGSKA (reference sequence). The CDR3 has 11 amino acids. Trimming stripped 7 bases from V and 3 bases from J, with 10 bases between. The CDR3 is CSVQGGYEQYF. CDR3 nucleotide sequence: TGCAGTGTCCAGGGCGGCTACGAGCAGTACTTC.

V and J are TRBV25-1 and TRBJ1-1; possibly TRBD1 for D (6 bases). Per germline, CDR1 MGHDK and CDR2 SYGVNS. The CDR3 is 13 amino acids. Trimming pared 6 bases from V and 3 bases from J, leaving 11 bases between. CDR3 region: CASRAPGDTEAFF. The CDR3 DNA follows: TGTGCCAGCAGAGCCCCAGGGGACACTGAAGCTTTCTTT. Using reference TRBV25-1 and TRBJ1-1 for the parts outside the CDR3, the full variable domain is EADIYQTPRYLVIGTGKKITLECSQTMGHDKMYWYQQDPGMELHLIHYSYGVNSTEKGDLSSESTVSRIRTEHFPLTLESARPSHTSQYLCASRAPGDTEAFFGQGTRLTVV.

This CDR3 is CASSLARATFANEQFF. CDR3 nucleotides: TGTGCCAGCAGCTTGGCCAGGGCCACCTTTGCCAATGAGCAGTTCTTC. The chain joins TRBV5-6 to TRBJ2-1, with D possibly being TRBD1 (5 bases). V shed 0 bases and J shed 6 bases, with 16 bases lying between them. The CDR3 runs 16 residues. Germline V gene sequence: CDR1 SGHDT, CDR2 YYEEEE.

The chain recombines TRBV6-5 with TRBJ2-2; D is ambiguous. Trimming took 6 bases from V and 4 from J, leaving 9 bases between them. Looked up from germline, CDR1 is MNHEY and CDR2 is SVGAGI. CDR3 size: 13 residues. The CDR3 protein is CASRPSPTGELFF. The CDR3 DNA sequence: TGTGCCAGCAGGCCGAGCCCCACCGGGGAGCTGTTTTTT.

The chain joins TRBV5-1 to TRBJ2-3; 7 bases are shared with TRBD1. Losses at the gene ends were 1 base for V and 4 bases for J; bases not matched to a gene: 9. CDR1 is SGHRS and CDR2 is YFSETQ in the germline V gene. The CDR3 totals 16 residues. The CDR3, as DNA: TGCGCCAGCAGCTTGCCCCCCGGACAGGCCGCAGATACGCAGTATTTT. This sequence encodes CASSLPPGQAADTQYF.

The sample holds one count of this clone. V usage is TRBV23-1 and J usage is TRBJ2-7; the D is unclear. TRBV23-1 falls under the ORF class, with uncertain function. V was trimmed by 6 bases and J by 1 base, leaving 4 bases between them. The CDR3 loop spans 11 amino acids. In DNA, the CDR3 is TGCGCCAGCAGAGGGTCCTACGAGCAGTACTTC. Translation gives CASRGSYEQYF.

The rearrangement uses TRBV6-1 and TRBJ2-7, with a possible D match to TRBD1 (6 bases). The CDR3 spans 15 residues. Germline values: CDR1 MNHNS, CDR2 SASEGT. The germline V and J ends were trimmed by 7 bases and 2 bases, with 18 bases remaining between them. The CDR3 bases are TGTGCCAGCACAGGGGCTGAGACAGGCCCCTACGAGCAGTACTTC. Its translation is CASTGAETGPYEQYF.

V and J are TRBV6-5 and TRBJ1-1; D remains unclear. The V end was cut by 2 bases, the J end by 0 bases, with 1 base between. Looked up from germline, CDR1 is MNHEY and CDR2 is SVGAGI. The length of the CDR3 is 12 residues. CDR3 DNA: TGTGCCAGCAGTTACATGAACACTGAAGCTTTCTTT. Translated: CASSYMNTEAFF.

The V call is TRBV18, the J call TRBJ2-5; no definite D call. CDR3 length equals 12 residues. Germline V gene lookup returns CDR1 KGHSH and CDR2 LQKENI. The germline V and J ends were trimmed by 2 bases and 4 bases, with 5 bases remaining between them. As DNA, the CDR3 is TGTGCCAGCTCACCATTAGGAGAGACCCAGTACTTC. Translating gives CASSPLGETQYF.

The chain couples TRBV2 to TRBJ1-2, with a tentative D call TRBD1 (5 bases). Germline V gene sequence: CDR1 SNHLY, CDR2 FYNNEI. With 2 bases removed from V and 10 bases from J, the gap between germline ends came to 14 bases. The CDR3 loop spans 13 amino acids. The CDR3 is CASSEFRERAYTF. In nucleotides, the CDR3 is TGTGCCAGCAGTGAATTCAGGGAACGGGCCTACACCTTC.

The chain has TRBV9 and TRBJ2-1; 9 bases line up with TRBD2. The CDR3 is made up of 18 amino acids. CDR1 is SGDLS, CDR2 YYNGEE, per germline. The ends lost 2 bases at V and 3 bases at J; junction bases unmatched: 12. The chain's CDR3 is CASSVGEARTSVYNEQFF. The DNA for the CDR3 is TGTGCCAGCAGCGTTGGAGAGGCTAGGACTAGCGTCTACAATGAGCAGTTCTTC.

The table lists this clone with a count of one. The chain links TRBV5-1 to TRBJ2-5, with TRBD2 matching 13 bases. Per germline, CDR1 SGHRS and CDR2 YFSETQ. The V segment lost 3 bases and the J segment 4 bases; nucleotides outside the gene matches: 9. This CDR3 has 17 amino acids. CDR3 sequence reads: CASSSGLAGVGRETQYF. CDR3 DNA sequence: TGCGCCAGCAGCTCCGGACTAGCGGGAGTAGGGCGAGAGACCCAGTACTTC.